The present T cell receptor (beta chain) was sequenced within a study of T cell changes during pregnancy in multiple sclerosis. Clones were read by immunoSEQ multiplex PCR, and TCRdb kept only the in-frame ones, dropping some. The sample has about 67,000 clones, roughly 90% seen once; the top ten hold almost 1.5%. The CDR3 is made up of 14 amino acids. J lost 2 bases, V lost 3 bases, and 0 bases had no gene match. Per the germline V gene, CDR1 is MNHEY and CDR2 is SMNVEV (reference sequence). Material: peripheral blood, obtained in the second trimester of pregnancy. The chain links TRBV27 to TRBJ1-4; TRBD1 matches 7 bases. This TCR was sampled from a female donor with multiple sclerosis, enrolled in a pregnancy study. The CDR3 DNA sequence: TGTGCCAGCAGTTTCAGGGGGACTAATGAAAAACTGTTTTTT. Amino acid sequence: CASSFRGTNEKLFF. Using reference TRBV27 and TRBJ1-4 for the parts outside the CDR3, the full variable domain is EAQVTQNPRYLITVTGKKLTVTCSQNMNHEYMSWYRQDPGLGLRQIYYSMNVEVTDKGDVPEGYKVSRKEKRNFPLILESPSPNQTSLYFCASSFRGTNEKLFFGSGTQLSVL.